These 29 T cell receptor beta chains share one sample of origin, sequenced in a study of PD-1 blockade in classical Hodgkin lymphoma. TCRdb's copy holds only in-frame clones and misses some; the assay was immunoSEQ multiplex PCR. The sample gives under 60,000 clones, around 78% of which show up once; less than 15% is in the top ten. Each patient's relapse followed autologous stem cell transplantation, and brentuximab vedotin exposure varied. The sequencing used peripheral blood mononuclear cells (PBMCs), collected before the second cycle of nivolumab. The receptors here all came from a human donor with classical Hodgkin lymphoma.

This clone was observed a single time. This chain links TRBV7-9 with TRBJ1-5; 8 bases fit TRBD1. The V gene end was trimmed by 6 bases and the J gene end by 1 base; junction bases not matched to a gene: 5. The germline gives CDR1 SEHNR, CDR2 FQNEAQ (reference sequence). The CDR3 has 15 amino acids. This CDR3 reads CASSLTGVSNQPQHF. The CDR3 DNA sequence: TGTGCCAGCAGTCTGACAGGGGTCAGCAATCAGCCCCAGCATTTT. The variable domain in full, with the rest retrieved from reference TRBV7-9 and TRBJ1-5, is DTGVSQNPRHKITKRGQNVTFRCDPISEHNRLYWYRQTLGQGPEFLTYFQNEAQLEKSRLLSDRFSAERPKGSFSTLEIQRTEQGDSAMYLCASSLTGVSNQPQHFGDGTRLSIL.

The chain is built from TRBV6-5 and TRBJ1-3, with unresolved D. Germline CDR1 reads MNHEY; CDR2 reads SVGAGI. Trimming took 5 bases from V and 0 from J, leaving 8 bases between them. The CDR3 is 14 amino acids. The CDR3 coding sequence is TGTGCCAGCAGTCTCTCGGGCTCTGGAAACACCATATATTTT. Translated, it gives CASSLSGSGNTIYF.

This clone was seen a handful of times. The V and J genes are TRBV11-2 and TRBJ2-1; 13 bases are a match to TRBD2. This CDR3 is 14 amino acids long. V lost 5 bases and J lost 8; bases outside the gene matches: 3. Germline CDR1 and CDR2: SGHAT and FQNNGV. DNA for the CDR3: TGTGCCAGCAGCACTAGCGGGAGGGTTGATGAGCAGTTCTTC. Translation: CASSTSGRVDEQFF.

This chain links TRBV9 with TRBJ2-1, with D possibly matching TRBD1 (6 bases). The germline V gene has CDR1 SGDLS and CDR2 YYNGEE. With 0 bases removed from V and 4 bases from J, the gap between germline ends came to 17 bases. This CDR3 has 17 residues. The CDR3 nucleotides are TGTGCCAGCAGCGTAGACGACAGGTGGACCCAATACAATGAGCAGTTCTTC. Amino acid sequence: CASSVDDRWTQYNEQFF.

The chain uses TRBV28 and TRBJ2-1; D not certain. The CDR3 totals 16 residues. The V gene's germline CDR1 is MDHEN and CDR2 SYDVKM. Trimming took 8 bases from V and 5 from J, leaving 22 bases between them. The CDR3 region is CASVRRASAFNNEQFF. CDR3 sequence (DNA): TGTGCCAGCGTCCGTCGAGCAAGCGCGTTCAACAATGAGCAGTTCTTC.

The chain employs TRBV25-1 and TRBJ2-5; maybe TRBD2 (7 bases). The germline CDR1 and CDR2 sequences are MGHDK and SYGVNS. Trimming took 8 bases from V and 2 from J, leaving 15 bases between them. This CDR3 is built from 14 residues. CDR3 amino acids: CASGGRGSQETQYF. CDR3 DNA sequence: TGTGCCAGCGGGGGGAGGGGGAGTCAAGAGACCCAGTACTTC. Combining the CDR3 with reference TRBV25-1 and TRBJ2-5 gives the whole variable domain EADIYQTPRYLVIGTGKKITLECSQTMGHDKMYWYQQDPGMELHLIHYSYGVNSTEKGDLSSESTVSRIRTEHFPLTLESARPSHTSQYLCASGGRGSQETQYFGPGTRLLVL.

This chain links TRBV5-4 with TRBJ2-7, with a tentative D call TRBD1 (6 bases). V was clipped by 0 bases and J by 3 bases, with 16 bases between them. The length of the CDR3 is 16 residues. Germline V gene lookup returns CDR1 SGHNT and CDR2 YYREEE (reference sequence). The CDR3 reads CASSLGLKTGIYEQYF. The DNA for the CDR3 is TGTGCCAGCAGCTTGGGACTAAAAACAGGGATCTACGAGCAGTACTTC.

The chain carries TRBV7-2 and TRBJ1-5, with TRBD1 matching 7 bases. V lost 2 bases to trimming and J lost 4 bases; unmatched junction nucleotides: 8. This CDR3 spans 16 amino acids. CDR1 is SGHTA, CDR2 FQGNSA, per germline. DNA of the CDR3: TGTGCCAGCAGCTTAATTGGTGGGACAGTGAATCAGCCCCAGCATTTT. It specifies CASSLIGGTVNQPQHF.

The chain joins TRBV19 to TRBJ2-5; 7 nucleotides line up with TRBD2. This CDR3 has 18 amino acids. Germline trimming cut 8 bases from V and 5 bases from J; bases unmatched to any gene: 23. CDR1 LNHDA and CDR2 SQIVND come from the germline V gene (reference sequence). The CDR3 sequence is CASSPGLWRESEQETQYF. The CDR3 DNA sequence: TGTGCCAGTTCGCCCGGCCTCTGGCGGGAGTCGGAGCAGGAGACCCAGTACTTC.

The J gene is TRBJ2-5, the V gene TRBV19; D is perhaps TRBD2 (5 bases). Germline assignment: CDR1 LNHDA and CDR2 SQIVND (reference sequence). V gave up 8 bases and J gave up 5 bases, with 15 bases separating them. The CDR3 sequence is 13 residues long. The CDR3: CASYKGWRETQYF. The CDR3 nucleotides are TGTGCCAGTTATAAGGGATGGAGGGAGACCCAGTACTTC.

V and J are TRBV6-6 and TRBJ1-4, with a tentative D call TRBD1 (5 bases). Trimming removed 8 bases at V and 8 bases at J, with 9 bases between. The germline V gene encodes CDR1 MNHNY and CDR2 SVGAGI (reference sequence). The CDR3 contains 11 residues. The CDR3 sequence is CASGAAEKLFF. The CDR3 bases are TGTGCCAGCGGGGCGGCGGAAAAACTGTTTTTT.

This chain links TRBV7-9 with TRBJ2-1; 7 nucleotides line up with TRBD2. This CDR3 is 14 amino acids long. Unmatched junction bases numbered 2, after V lost 0 bases and J lost 6 bases. Germline lookup yields CDR1 SEHNR and CDR2 FQNEAQ (reference sequence). CDR3: CASSLAGGSNEQFF. The DNA for the CDR3 is TGTGCCAGCAGCTTAGCGGGAGGGTCCAATGAGCAGTTCTTC.

This clone was observed once. The genes are TRBV9 and TRBJ2-2; the D gene is possibly TRBD2 (5 bases). V lost 1 base to trimming and J lost 4 bases, with 11 bases between them. Per germline, CDR1 SGDLS and CDR2 YYNGEE. This CDR3 comprises 15 residues. The CDR3 coding sequence is TGTGCCAGCAGCGTAACGGGATGGGGCACCGGGGAGCTGTTTTTT. Amino acids: CASSVTGWGTGELFF. The whole variable domain, filled in from reference TRBV9 and TRBJ2-2, reads DSGVTQTPKHLITATGQRVTLRCSPRSGDLSVYWYQQSLDQGLQFLIQYYNGEERAKGNILERFSAQQFPDLHSELNLSSLELGDSALYFCASSVTGWGTGELFFGEGSRLTVL.

This chain uses TRBV7-6 with TRBJ2-5; 11 bases fit TRBD2. V gave up 5 bases and J gave up 5 bases; unmatched junction bases: 19. This CDR3 has 19 amino acids. The germline CDR1 and CDR2 sequences are SGHVS and FNYEAQ. The CDR3 protein is CASSLDSGSSGRADETQYF. CDR3 nucleotides: TGTGCCAGCAGCCTCGATTCGGGGAGTAGCGGGAGGGCCGATGAGACCCAGTACTTC.

The chain uses TRBV7-1 and TRBJ1-1; the D gene is possibly TRBD1 (5 bases). TRBV7-1 is reported as an ORF; its role is uncertain. V dropped 4 bases and J dropped 0 bases, with 9 bases sitting between them. CDR3 length equals 14 residues. DNA for the CDR3: TGTGCCAGCAGCTGGACACTGCTGAACACTGAAGCTTTCTTT. Protein: CASSWTLLNTEAFF.

The chain carries TRBV19 and TRBJ1-2, with D unresolved. This CDR3 contains 16 residues. Germline V lookup: CDR1 LNHDA, CDR2 SQIVND (reference sequence). V was pared by 0 bases and J by 4 bases, with 15 bases between. This CDR3 reads CASSIDRESRSYGYTF. For the CDR3, the DNA is TGTGCCAGTAGTATAGATCGAGAGAGCAGAAGCTATGGCTACACCTTC.

This clone was recorded a few times. The chain joins TRBV30 to TRBJ1-1; 10 bases agree with TRBD1. CDR1 and CDR2 (germline): GTSNPN, SVGIG (reference sequence). V was pared by 4 bases and J by 4 bases, with 12 bases of the junction left unmatched. The CDR3 extends over 16 amino acids. CDR3 nucleotide sequence: TGTGCCTGGAAGAGGTTGGCTCGGGACAGGGGCACTGAAGCTTTCTTT. It specifies CAWKRLARDRGTEAFF.

The chain has TRBV6-6 and TRBJ1-5; D is ambiguous. V was pared by 4 bases and J by 8 bases, with 9 bases between. Germline V CDR1 and CDR2: MNHNY, SVGAGI (reference sequence). This CDR3 contains 12 residues. The CDR3 region has the DNA TGTGCCAGCAGTTCCACAGCCGAGCCCCAGCATTTT. As protein: CASSSTAEPQHF.

Here the CDR3 DNA reads TGTGCCAGCAGCTCCCAGGTGGACAGGGGATACAATGAGCAGTTCTTC. Its translation: CASSSQVDRGYNEQFF. The J gene is TRBJ2-1, the V gene TRBV7-3, with 9 bases identical to TRBD1. This CDR3 is 16 amino acids long. The J segment lost 4 bases and the V segment lost 4 bases, leaving 8 bases of the junction unmatched. Germline-derived CDR1 and CDR2 are SGHTA and FQGTGA.

This clone was counted between two and nine times. The chain joins TRBV5-5 to TRBJ1-1; tentatively, D is TRBD1 (5 bases). The CDR3 loop spans 15 amino acids. V was shortened by 3 bases and J by 3 bases, with 15 bases between the two germline ends. Germline CDR1 and CDR2: SGHKS and YYEKEE (reference sequence). The CDR3 loop is CASSWGPGGDTEAFF. In DNA form, the CDR3 reads TGTGCCAGCAGCTGGGGACCGGGTGGCGACACTGAAGCTTTCTTT.

The V call is TRBV14, the J call TRBJ1-1; no clear D gene. V lost 0 bases to trimming and J lost 5 bases, with 13 bases between them. Per the germline V gene, CDR1 is SGHDN and CDR2 is FVKESK. The CDR3 sequence is 15 residues long. Here the CDR3 reads CASSQDVAGRTEAFF. The DNA of the CDR3 is TGTGCCAGCAGCCAAGATGTCGCGGGCCGGACTGAAGCTTTCTTT.

The J gene is TRBJ2-5, the V gene TRBV5-4; 7 bases are a match to TRBD2. In germline, CDR1 is SGHNT, CDR2 YYREEE (reference sequence). Losses at the gene ends were 1 base for V and 5 bases for J; bases not matched to a gene: 5. The CDR3 sequence is 14 residues long. CDR3 region: CASSLRGGFETQYF. The CDR3 region has the DNA TGTGCCAGCAGCTTGCGCGGGGGATTTGAGACCCAGTACTTC.

This rearrangement joins TRBV5-1 to TRBJ2-7; TRBD2 matches 12 bases. CDR3 size: 15 residues. The ends lost 4 bases at V and 3 bases at J; junction bases unmatched: 5. CDR1 is SGHRS and CDR2 is YFSETQ in the germline V gene. In DNA form, the CDR3 reads TGCGCCAGCAGCGAGACTAGCGGGAGAGTCTACGAGCAGTACTTC. Translated: CASSETSGRVYEQYF. The variable domain in full, with the rest retrieved from reference TRBV5-1 and TRBJ2-7, is KAGVTQTPRYLIKTRGQQVTLSCSPISGHRSVSWYQQTPGQGLQFLFEYFSETQRNKGNFPGRFSGRQFSNSRSEMNVSTLELGDSALYLCASSETSGRVYEQYFGPGTRLTVT.

The chain recombines TRBV30 with TRBJ1-4, with 8 bases identical to TRBD1. This CDR3 has 15 amino acids. After removal of 3 bases from V and 1 base from J, the junction contained 4 bases not matched to a gene. Germline V gene lookup returns CDR1 GTSNPN and CDR2 SVGIG (reference sequence). The chain's CDR3 is CAWRLGTGTNEKLFF. CDR3 DNA: TGTGCCTGGAGGTTGGGGACAGGAACTAATGAAAAACTGTTTTTT.

The CDR3 reads CASRPGTGRGTGELFF. CDR3 bases: TGTGCCAGCAGACCCGGGACAGGGAGGGGTACCGGGGAGCTGTTTTTT. This chain connects TRBV2 to TRBJ2-2; TRBD1 agrees at 9 bases. V trimming: 6 bases; J trimming: 5 bases; junction bases outside the gene matches: 10. This CDR3 comprises 16 residues. Per germline, CDR1 SNHLY and CDR2 FYNNEI.

The chain recombines TRBV29-1 with TRBJ1-1, with D possibly being TRBD1 (6 bases). V shed 8 bases and J shed 2 bases, with 12 bases lying between them. CDR3 size: 12 residues. From germline, CDR1 is SQVTM and CDR2 ANQGSEA. The CDR3 nucleotides read TGCAGCCAAAGGGGGGAAAACACTGAAGCTTTCTTT. As protein: CSQRGENTEAFF.

V usage is TRBV30 and J usage is TRBJ1-5; D is uncertain. Germline-derived CDR1 and CDR2 are GTSNPN and SVGIG (reference sequence). Trimming pared 4 bases from V and 0 bases from J, leaving 4 bases between. The CDR3 loop spans 12 amino acids. CDR3 bases: TGTGCCTGGACCAGTAGCAATCAGCCCCAGCATTTT. As protein: CAWTSSNQPQHF.

The chain carries TRBV11-2 and TRBJ1-4, with TRBD1 as a possible D gene (6 bases). This CDR3 is 15 amino acids long. V was shortened by 2 bases and J by 4 bases, with 11 bases between the two germline ends. The V gene's germline CDR1 is SGHAT and CDR2 FQNNGV. This CDR3 reads CASSLPTGFNEKLFF. CDR3 nucleotides: TGTGCCAGCAGCTTACCCACAGGGTTTAATGAAAAACTGTTTTTT.

CDR3 in amino acids: CASSLSGTLGSSYEQYF. The CDR3 DNA is TGTGCCAGCAGCCTTAGCGGGACCCTAGGGAGCTCCTACGAGCAGTACTTC. The rearrangement joins TRBV9 to TRBJ2-7; 8 bases agree with TRBD2. Germline assignment: CDR1 SGDLS and CDR2 YYNGEE. The CDR3 is 17 residues long. V was pared by 4 bases and J by 0 bases, with 12 bases of the junction left unmatched.